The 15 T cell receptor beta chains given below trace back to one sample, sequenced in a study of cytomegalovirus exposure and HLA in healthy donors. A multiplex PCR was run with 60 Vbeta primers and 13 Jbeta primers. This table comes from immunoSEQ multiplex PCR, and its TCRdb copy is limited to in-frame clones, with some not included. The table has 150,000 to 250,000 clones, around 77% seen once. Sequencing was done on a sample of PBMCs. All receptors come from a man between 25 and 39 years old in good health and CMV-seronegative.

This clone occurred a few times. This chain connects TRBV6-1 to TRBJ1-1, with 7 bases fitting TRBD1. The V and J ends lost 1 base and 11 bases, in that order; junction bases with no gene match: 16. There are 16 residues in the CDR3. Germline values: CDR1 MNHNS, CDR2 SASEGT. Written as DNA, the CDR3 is TGTGCCAGCAGTGAAGGTGTTTGGAGACAGGGCATGCGGGCTTTCTTT. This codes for CASSEGVWRQGMRAFF.

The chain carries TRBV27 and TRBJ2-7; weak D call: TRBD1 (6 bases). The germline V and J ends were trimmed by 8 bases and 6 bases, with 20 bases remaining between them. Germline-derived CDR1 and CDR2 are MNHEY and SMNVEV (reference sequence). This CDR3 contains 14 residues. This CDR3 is CASGSKSGGSEQYF. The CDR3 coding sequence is TGTGCCAGCGGGTCCAAAAGTGGGGGCTCCGAGCAGTACTTC.

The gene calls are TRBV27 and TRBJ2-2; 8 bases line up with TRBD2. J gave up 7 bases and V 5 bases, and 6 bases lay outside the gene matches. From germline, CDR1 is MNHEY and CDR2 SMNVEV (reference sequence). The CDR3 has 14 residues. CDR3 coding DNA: TGTGCCAGCAGTCTCACTAGCGGTGTCGGGGAGCTGTTTTTT. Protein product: CASSLTSGVGELFF.

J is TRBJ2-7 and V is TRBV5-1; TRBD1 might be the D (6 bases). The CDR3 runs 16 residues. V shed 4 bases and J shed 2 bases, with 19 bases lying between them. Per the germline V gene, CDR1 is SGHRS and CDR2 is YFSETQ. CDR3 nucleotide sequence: TGCGCCAGCAGCGTGACCCCGGGACAAGCTGCCTACGAGCAGTACTTC. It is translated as CASSVTPGQAAYEQYF.

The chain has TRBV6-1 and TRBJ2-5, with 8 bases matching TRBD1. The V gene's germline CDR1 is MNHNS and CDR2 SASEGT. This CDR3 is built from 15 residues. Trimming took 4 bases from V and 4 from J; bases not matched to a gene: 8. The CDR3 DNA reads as TGTGCCAGCAGTGGCGCAGGGGGCCGGGGAGAGACCCAGTACTTC. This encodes CASSGAGGRGETQYF.

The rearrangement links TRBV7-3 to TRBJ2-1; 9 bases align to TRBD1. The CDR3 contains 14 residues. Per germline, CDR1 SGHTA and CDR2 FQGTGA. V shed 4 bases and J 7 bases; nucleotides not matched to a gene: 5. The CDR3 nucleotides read TGTGCCAGCAGCTCGGGACAGGGAAGTAATGAGCAGTTCTTC. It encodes CASSSGQGSNEQFF.

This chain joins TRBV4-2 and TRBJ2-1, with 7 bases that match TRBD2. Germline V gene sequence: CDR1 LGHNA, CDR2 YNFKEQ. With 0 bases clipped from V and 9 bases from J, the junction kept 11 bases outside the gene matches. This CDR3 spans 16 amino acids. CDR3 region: CASSQDRGGGGGEQFF. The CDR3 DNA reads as TGTGCCAGCAGCCAAGATCGAGGCGGGGGTGGAGGTGAGCAGTTCTTC.

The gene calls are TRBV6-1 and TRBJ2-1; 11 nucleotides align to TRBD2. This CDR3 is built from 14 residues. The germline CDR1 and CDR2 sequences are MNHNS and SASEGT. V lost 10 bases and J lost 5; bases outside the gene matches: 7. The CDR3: CAIALAGGHNEQFF. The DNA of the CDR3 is TGTGCCATCGCCCTAGCGGGAGGTCACAATGAGCAGTTCTTC.

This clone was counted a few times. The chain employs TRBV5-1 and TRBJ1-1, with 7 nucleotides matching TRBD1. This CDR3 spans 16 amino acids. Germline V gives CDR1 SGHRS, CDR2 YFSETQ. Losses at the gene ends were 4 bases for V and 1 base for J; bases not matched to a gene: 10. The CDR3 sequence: CASSPFLGTENTEAFF. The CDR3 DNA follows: TGCGCCAGCAGCCCCTTCTTGGGGACAGAGAACACTGAAGCTTTCTTT.

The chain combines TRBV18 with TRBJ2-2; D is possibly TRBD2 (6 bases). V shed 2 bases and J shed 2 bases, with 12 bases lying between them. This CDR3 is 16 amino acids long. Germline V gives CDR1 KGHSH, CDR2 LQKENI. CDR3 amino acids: CASSPFAGTNTGELFF. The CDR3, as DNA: TGTGCCAGCTCACCATTTGCGGGAACCAACACCGGGGAGCTGTTTTTT.

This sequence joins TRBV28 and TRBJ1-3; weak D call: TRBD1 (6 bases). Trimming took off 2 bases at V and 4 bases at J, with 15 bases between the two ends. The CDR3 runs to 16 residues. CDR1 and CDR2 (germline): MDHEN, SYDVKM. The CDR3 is CASSLAGGAGGNTIYF. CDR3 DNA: TGTGCCAGCAGTTTAGCGGGGGGCGCGGGAGGAAACACCATATATTTT.

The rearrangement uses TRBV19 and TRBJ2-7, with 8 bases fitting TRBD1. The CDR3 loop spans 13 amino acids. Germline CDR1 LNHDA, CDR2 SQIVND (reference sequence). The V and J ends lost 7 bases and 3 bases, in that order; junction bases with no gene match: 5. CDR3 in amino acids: CASNPGQDYEQYF. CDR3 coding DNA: TGTGCCAGTAACCCGGGACAGGACTACGAGCAGTACTTC. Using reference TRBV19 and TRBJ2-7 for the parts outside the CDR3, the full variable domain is DGGITQSPKYLFRKEGQNVTLSCEQNLNHDAMYWYRQDPGQGLRLIYYSQIVNDFQKGDIAEGYSVSREKKESFPLTVTSAQKNPTAFYLCASNPGQDYEQYFGPGTRLTVT.

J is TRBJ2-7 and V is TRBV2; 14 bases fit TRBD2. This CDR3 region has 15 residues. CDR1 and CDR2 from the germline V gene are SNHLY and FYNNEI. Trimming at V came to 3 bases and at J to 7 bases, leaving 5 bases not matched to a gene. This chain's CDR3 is CASSDGLAGGGEQYF. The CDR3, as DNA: TGTGCCAGCAGTGACGGACTAGCGGGAGGTGGAGAGCAGTACTTC.

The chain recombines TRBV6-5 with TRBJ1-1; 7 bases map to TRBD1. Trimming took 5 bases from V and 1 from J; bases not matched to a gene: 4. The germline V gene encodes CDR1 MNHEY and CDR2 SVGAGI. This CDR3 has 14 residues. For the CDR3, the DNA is TGTGCCAGCAGTCGCCGGGACAGGAACACTGAAGCTTTCTTT. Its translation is CASSRRDRNTEAFF.

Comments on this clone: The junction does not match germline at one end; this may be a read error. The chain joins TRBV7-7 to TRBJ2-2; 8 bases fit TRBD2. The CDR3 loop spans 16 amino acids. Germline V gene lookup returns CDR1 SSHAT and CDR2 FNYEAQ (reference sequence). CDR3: CASSLKLAGNTGELFF. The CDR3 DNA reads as TGTGCTAGCAGCTTAAAGCTAGCGGGGAACACCGGGGAGCTGTTTTTT.